Below are 7 T cell receptor beta chains sequenced from a single sample in a study of cytomegalovirus exposure and HLA in healthy donors. PCR involved 60 Vbeta and 13 Jbeta primers. Sequenced by immunoSEQ multiplex PCR; TCRdb stores in-frame clones only, minus some. The repertoire holds about 78,000 clones, with approximately 84% as singletons. The source material was PBMCs. The receptors were sampled from a woman aged 50 to 60 in good health and CMV-seronegative.

The genes are TRBV7-8 and TRBJ2-1; D is perhaps TRBD2 (6 bases). The CDR3 spans 13 residues. Germline-derived CDR1 and CDR2 are SGHVS and FQNEAQ. V lost 1 base and J lost 7, with 8 bases in between. CDR3 region: CASSLGGVNEQFF. The CDR3 coding sequence is TGTGCCAGCAGCTTAGGGGGGGTGAATGAGCAGTTCTTC. Variable domain in full (rest from reference TRBV7-8 and TRBJ2-1): GAGVSQSPRYKVAKRGQDVALRCDPISGHVSLFWYQQALGQGPEFLTYFQNEAQLDKSGLPSDRFFAERPEGSVSTLKIQRTQQEDSAVYLCASSLGGVNEQFFGPGTRLTVL.

About this clone itself: A read error may produce the germline difference seen at one junction end. The rearrangement joins TRBV7-7 to TRBJ1-4; 8 bases match TRBD1. CDR1 and CDR2 from the germline V gene are SSHAT and FNYEAQ (reference sequence). The CDR3 runs 12 residues. CDR3 DNA: TGTGCTAGCAGCCCAGGGGGCGAAAAACTGTTTTTT. It encodes CASSPGGEKLFF.

The chain carries TRBV4-1 and TRBJ1-4, with D possibly TRBD1 on 5 matching bases. Germline V CDR1 and CDR2: MGHRA, YSYEKL. Trimming left V 4 bases short and J 0 bases short, with 9 bases between. CDR3 length: 15 residues. CDR3 DNA sequence: TGCGCCAGCAGCCCCCAGGGTACAACTAATGAAAAACTGTTTTTT. It yields the protein CASSPQGTTNEKLFF.

The J gene is TRBJ2-5, the V gene TRBV4-2, with 12 bases lining up with TRBD2. The DNA end lines up better with TRBJ2-7; the J call may be wrong. The germline gives CDR1 LGHNA, CDR2 YNFKEQ. The CDR3 length is 15 residues. The CDR3 nucleotides are TGTGCCAGCAGCTACAGGACTAGCGGGACCTACGAGCAGTACTTC. Translated: CASSYRTSGTYEQYF.

This CDR3 is CASSLGGTGDEKLFF. The CDR3 coding sequence is TGTGCCAGCAGCTTGGGGGGGACAGGGGATGAAAAACTGTTTTTT. This chain joins TRBV5-5 and TRBJ1-4, with 10 bases fitting TRBD1. CDR1 SGHKS and CDR2 YYEKEE come from the germline V gene (reference sequence). After removal of 0 bases from V and 6 bases from J, the junction contained 2 bases not matched to a gene. The CDR3 loop spans 15 amino acids. Together with reference TRBV5-5 and TRBJ1-4, the CDR3 gives the full variable domain: DAGVTQSPTHLIKTRGQQVTLRCSPISGHKSVSWYQQVLGQGPQFIFQYYEKEERGRGNFPDRFSARQFPNYSSELNVNALLLGDSALYLCASSLGGTGDEKLFFGSGTQLSVL.

The chain links TRBV14 to TRBJ2-3; TRBD2 agrees at 12 bases. Germline CDR1 SGHDN, CDR2 FVKESK. This CDR3 comprises 18 residues. With 4 bases clipped from V and 2 bases from J, the junction kept 10 bases outside the gene matches. The CDR3 coding sequence is TGTGCCAGCAGCCCCCCCCTAGCGGGAGGGCCTTACACAGATACGCAGTATTTT. It translates to CASSPPLAGGPYTDTQYF. Looking up the rest from reference TRBV14 and TRBJ2-3 gives the full variable domain: EAGVTQFPSHSVIEKGQTVTLRCDPISGHDNLYWYRRVMGKEIKFLLHFVKESKQDESGMPNNRFLAERTGGTYSTLKVQPAELEDSGVYFCASSPPLAGGPYTDTQYFGPGTRLTVL.

J is TRBJ1-2 and V is TRBV2, with TRBD1 as a possible D gene (6 bases). Looked up from germline, CDR1 is SNHLY and CDR2 is FYNNEI. V was pared by 3 bases and J by 6 bases, with 20 bases between. The CDR3 loop spans 16 amino acids. CDR3 sequence: CASSDNINRVFDGYTF. CDR3 in DNA: TGTGCCAGCAGTGATAACATAAACAGGGTATTTGATGGCTACACCTTC.